This T cell receptor (beta chain) emerged from a study of cytomegalovirus exposure and HLA in healthy donors. The PCR was carried out with 60 Vbeta primers and 13 Jbeta primers. Here immunoSEQ multiplex PCR was the method, and the copy in TCRdb shows in-frame clones only, minus some. The table shows roughly 130,000 clones, with 80% occurring only once. Worth noting for this clone: Its matching antigen is unknown.

The CDR3 consists of 11 residues. The germline V gene has CDR1 SGHRS and CDR2 YFSETQ. V lost 7 bases and J 5 bases, leaving 10 bases between the germline ends. Study-wide findings and caveats: Immune exposure information available was restricted to CMV serostatus.

The genes are TRBV5-1 and TRBJ2-7; D might be TRBD2 (6 bases). The sample was PBMCs. The sequence was collected from a man in his forties or fifties in good health and CMV-seronegative. The CDR3 sequence is CASGGNNEQYF. As DNA, the CDR3 is TGCGCCAGCGGAGGGAACAACGAGCAGTACTTC.